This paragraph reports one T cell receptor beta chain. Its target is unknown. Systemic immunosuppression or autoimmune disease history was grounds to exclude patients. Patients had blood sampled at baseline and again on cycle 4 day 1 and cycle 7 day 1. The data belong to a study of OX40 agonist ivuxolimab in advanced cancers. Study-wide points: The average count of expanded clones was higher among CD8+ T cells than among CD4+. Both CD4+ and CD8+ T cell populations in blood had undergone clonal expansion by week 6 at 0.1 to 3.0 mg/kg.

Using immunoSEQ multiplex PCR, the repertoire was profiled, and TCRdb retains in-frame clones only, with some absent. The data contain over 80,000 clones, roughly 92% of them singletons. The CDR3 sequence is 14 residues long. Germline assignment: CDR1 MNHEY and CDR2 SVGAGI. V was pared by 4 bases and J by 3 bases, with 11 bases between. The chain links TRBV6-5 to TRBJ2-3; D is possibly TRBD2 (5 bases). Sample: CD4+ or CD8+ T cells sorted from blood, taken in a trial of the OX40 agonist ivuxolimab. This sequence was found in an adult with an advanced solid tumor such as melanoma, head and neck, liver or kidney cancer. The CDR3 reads CASSLIAKTDTQYF. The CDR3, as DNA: TGTGCCAGCAGTTTAATAGCGAAAACAGATACGCAGTATTTT.